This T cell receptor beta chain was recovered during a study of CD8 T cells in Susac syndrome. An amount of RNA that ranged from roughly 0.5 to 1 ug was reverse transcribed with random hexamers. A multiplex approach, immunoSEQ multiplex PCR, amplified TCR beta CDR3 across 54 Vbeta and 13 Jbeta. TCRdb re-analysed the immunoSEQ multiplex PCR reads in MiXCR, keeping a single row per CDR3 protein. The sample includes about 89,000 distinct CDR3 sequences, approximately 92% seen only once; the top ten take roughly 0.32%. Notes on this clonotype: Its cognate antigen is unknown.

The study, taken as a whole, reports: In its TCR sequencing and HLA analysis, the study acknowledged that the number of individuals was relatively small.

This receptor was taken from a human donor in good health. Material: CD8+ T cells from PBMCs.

The CDR3 nucleotides read TGCAGCGTGCCGTCAGGGTCTACTGGCTACACCTTC. It specifies CSVPSGSTGYTF. The rearrangement links TRBV29-1 to TRBJ1-2, with D possibly being TRBD1 (5 bases). The germline V and J ends were trimmed by 6 bases and 7 bases, with 15 bases remaining between them. CDR3 length equals 12 residues. Germline loops: CDR1 SQVTM, CDR2 ANQGSEA. The full variable domain, rest sourced from reference TRBV29-1 and TRBJ1-2, is SAVISQKPSRDICQRGTSLTIQCQVDSQVTMMFWYRQQPGQSLTLIATANQGSEATYESGFVIDKFPISRPNLTFSTLTVSNMSPEDSSIYLCSVPSGSTGYTFGSGTRLTVV.